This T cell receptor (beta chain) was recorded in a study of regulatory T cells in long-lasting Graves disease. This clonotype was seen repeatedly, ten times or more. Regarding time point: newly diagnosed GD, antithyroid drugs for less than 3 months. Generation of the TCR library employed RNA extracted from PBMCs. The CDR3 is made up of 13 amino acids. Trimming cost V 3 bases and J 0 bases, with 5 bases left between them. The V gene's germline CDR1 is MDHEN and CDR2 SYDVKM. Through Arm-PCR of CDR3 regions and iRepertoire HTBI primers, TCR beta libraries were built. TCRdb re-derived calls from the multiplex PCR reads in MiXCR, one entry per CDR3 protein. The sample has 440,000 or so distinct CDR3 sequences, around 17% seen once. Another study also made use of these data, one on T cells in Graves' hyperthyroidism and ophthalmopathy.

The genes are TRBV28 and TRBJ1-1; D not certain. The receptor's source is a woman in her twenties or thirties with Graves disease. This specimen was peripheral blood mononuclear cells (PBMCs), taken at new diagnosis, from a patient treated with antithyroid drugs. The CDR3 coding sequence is TGTGCCAGCAGTTTCACCATGAACACTGAAGCTTTCTTT. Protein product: CASSFTMNTEAFF.